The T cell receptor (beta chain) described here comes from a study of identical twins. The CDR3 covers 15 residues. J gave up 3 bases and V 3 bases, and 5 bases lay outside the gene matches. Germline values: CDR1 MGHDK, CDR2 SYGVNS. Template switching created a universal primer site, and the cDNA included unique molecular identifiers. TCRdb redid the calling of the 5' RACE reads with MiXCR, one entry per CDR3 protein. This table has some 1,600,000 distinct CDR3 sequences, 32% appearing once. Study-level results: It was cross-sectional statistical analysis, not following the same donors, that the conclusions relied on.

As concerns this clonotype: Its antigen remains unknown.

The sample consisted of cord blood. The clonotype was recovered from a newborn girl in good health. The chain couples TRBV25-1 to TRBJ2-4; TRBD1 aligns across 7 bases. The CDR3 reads CASSEGNRGKNIQYF. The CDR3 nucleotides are TGTGCCAGCAGTGAGGGGAACAGGGGCAAAAACATTCAGTACTTC.